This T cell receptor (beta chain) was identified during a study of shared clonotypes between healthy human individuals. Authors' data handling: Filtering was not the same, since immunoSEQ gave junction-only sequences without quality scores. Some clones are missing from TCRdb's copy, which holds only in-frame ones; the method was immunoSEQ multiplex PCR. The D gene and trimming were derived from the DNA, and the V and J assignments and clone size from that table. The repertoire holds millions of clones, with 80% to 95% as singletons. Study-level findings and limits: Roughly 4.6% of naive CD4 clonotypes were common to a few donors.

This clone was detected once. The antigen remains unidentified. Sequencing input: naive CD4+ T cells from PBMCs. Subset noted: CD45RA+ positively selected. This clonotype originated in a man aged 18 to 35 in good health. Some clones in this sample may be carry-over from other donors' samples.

The CDR3 coding sequence is TGTGCCAGCAGCATTGCACGGGGGAGAAACTACGAGCAGTACTTC. Translation: CASSIARGRNYEQYF. The rearrangement uses TRBV5-4 and TRBJ2-7; possible D gene TRBD2, 6 bases. The CDR3 runs 15 residues. Trimming shortened V by 4 bases and J by 3 bases, and 17 bases separated the two germline ends. Germline-derived CDR1 and CDR2 are SGHNT and YYREEE (reference sequence).